These 27 T cell receptor beta chains originate from one sample sequenced in a study of T cell clonotyping in hematopoietic cell transplantation. Generated by immunoSEQ multiplex PCR, the TCRdb table keeps only in-frame clones and is missing some. The sample contains approximately 44,000 clones, 95% of which appear only once. Sequencing was carried out using peripheral blood mononuclear cells. These receptors were obtained from a man aged 30 to 39 in good health. Some clones in this sample may be carry-over from other donors' samples.

The chain carries TRBV12-5 and TRBJ2-7; no reliable D call. The V gene's germline CDR1 is LGHNT and CDR2 FRNRAP. This CDR3 contains 19 residues. V lost 3 bases and J 0 bases, leaving 24 bases between the germline ends. CDR3 sequence: CASGFMSPLTLARSYEQYF. The CDR3 DNA is TGTGCTAGTGGTTTCATGAGCCCCCTCACTTTGGCACGCTCCTACGAGCAGTACTTC.

CDR3 loop: CAWGPGSYEQYF. CDR3 coding DNA: TGTGCCTGGGGGCCGGGATCCTACGAGCAGTACTTC. The chain links TRBV30 to TRBJ2-7, with a possible D match to TRBD2 (5 bases). The ends were cut back, 5 bases at V and 1 base at J, with 9 bases in the middle. This CDR3 spans 12 amino acids. Germline V gene lookup returns CDR1 GTSNPN and CDR2 SVGIG (reference sequence). Looking up the rest from reference TRBV30 and TRBJ2-7 gives the full variable domain: SQTIHQWPATLVQPVGSPLSLECTVEGTSNPNLYWYRQAAGRGLQLLFYSVGIGQISSEVPQNLSASRPQDRQFILSSKKLLLSDSGFYLCAWGPGSYEQYFGPGTRLTVT.

V is TRBV4-2 and J is TRBJ1-2; 7 positions agree with TRBD1. Per germline, CDR1 LGHNA and CDR2 YNFKEQ. Trimming took 1 base from V and 0 from J; bases not matched to a gene: 11. There are 18 residues in the CDR3. The CDR3 nucleotides read TGTGCCAGCAGCCAAGGTCCCCAGGGGGGGGGTCCTAACTATGGCTACACCTTC. This translates into CASSQGPQGGGPNYGYTF.

The chain uses TRBV6-5 and TRBJ1-5; 9 positions match TRBD1. In germline, CDR1 is MNHEY, CDR2 SVGAGI. This CDR3 region has 15 residues. The junction had 5 bases not matched to a gene; V was cut back by 5 bases and J by 3 bases. As DNA, the CDR3 is TGTGCCAGCAGTACGGGACAGGGACACAATCAGCCCCAGCATTTT. It encodes CASSTGQGHNQPQHF.

The chain uses TRBV2 and TRBJ2-1; D gene uncertain. The V end was cut by 6 bases, the J end by 4 bases, with 4 bases between. Germline CDR1 SNHLY, CDR2 FYNNEI. CDR3 length: 11 residues. CDR3 residues: CASREYNEQFF. The CDR3 DNA reads as TGTGCCAGCAGGGAATACAATGAGCAGTTCTTC.

This clone has only one observation. The J gene is TRBJ2-7, the V gene TRBV5-1; 12 bases match TRBD1. The CDR3 runs to 14 residues. The V gene's germline CDR1 is SGHRS and CDR2 YFSETQ. The J segment lost 6 bases and the V segment lost 3 bases, leaving 4 bases of the junction unmatched. CDR3: CASSSGTGGGEQYF. The DNA for the CDR3 is TGCGCCAGCAGCTCCGGGACAGGGGGCGGCGAGCAGTACTTC.

This clone was detected once. This chain links TRBV15 with TRBJ1-2, with 8 bases identical to TRBD1. Per the germline V gene, CDR1 is LNHNV and CDR2 is YYDKDF (reference sequence). Trimming removed 2 bases from V and 1 base from J; junction bases left unmatched: 6. This CDR3 is 16 amino acids long. The CDR3 loop is CATSRPYGQGNYGYTF. CDR3 sequence (DNA): TGTGCCACCAGCAGACCATATGGACAGGGTAACTATGGCTACACCTTC.

The chain links TRBV20-1 to TRBJ2-1, with D maybe TRBD2 (5 bases). Germline CDR1 and CDR2: DFQATT and SNEGSKA (reference sequence). V lost 1 base and J lost 9, with 7 bases in between. The CDR3 is 11 residues long. The chain's CDR3 is CSARVRGEQFF. The CDR3 bases are TGCAGTGCTAGAGTCCGGGGTGAGCAGTTCTTC.

This clone appeared once. The genes are TRBV9 and TRBJ2-1, with TRBD2 identical over 7 bases. Germline CDR1 and CDR2: SGDLS and YYNGEE. V was pared by 0 bases and J by 0 bases, with 3 bases of the junction left unmatched. This CDR3 spans 16 amino acids. Written as DNA, the CDR3 is TGTGCCAGCAGCGTAGAGCGGGGAGGCTCCTACAATGAGCAGTTCTTC. Its protein product is CASSVERGGSYNEQFF.

This clone was found once. V gene TRBV4-3 combines with J gene TRBJ1-2, with 8 nucleotides matching TRBD1. The CDR3 consists of 16 residues. V was clipped by 0 bases and J by 5 bases; unmatched bases: 8. Per the germline V gene, CDR1 is LGHNA and CDR2 is YSLEER. Here the CDR3 reads CASSQDSGGTGYGYTF. DNA for the CDR3: TGCGCCAGCAGCCAAGATAGCGGCGGGACAGGATATGGCTACACCTTC.

The J gene is TRBJ2-5, the V gene TRBV29-1; no reliable D call. Trimming took 0 bases from V and 4 from J, leaving 6 bases between them. CDR1 is SQVTM, CDR2 ANQGSEA, per germline. This CDR3 has 12 amino acids. The CDR3 here is CSVEEAAETQYF. CDR3 coding DNA: TGCAGCGTTGAAGAGGCAGCAGAGACCCAGTACTTC.

V usage is TRBV20-1 and J usage is TRBJ2-5, with D unresolved. Deletions cut 6 bases from V and 5 bases from J, with 10 bases between. The length of the CDR3 is 11 residues. Germline V gene sequence: CDR1 DFQATT, CDR2 SNEGSKA (reference sequence). As DNA, the CDR3 is TGCAGTGCCTCCTTCGGGGAGACCCAGTACTTC. It is translated as CSASFGETQYF.

This sequence joins TRBV9 and TRBJ2-2; D not certain. Trimming took off 3 bases at V and 0 bases at J, with 0 bases between the two ends. Germline V gene sequence: CDR1 SGDLS, CDR2 YYNGEE. The CDR3 covers 12 residues. CDR3 amino acids: CASSANTGELFF. CDR3 coding DNA: TGTGCCAGCAGCGCGAACACCGGGGAGCTGTTTTTT.

This clone was seen only once. The gene calls are TRBV19 and TRBJ2-6, with D tentatively TRBD1 or TRBD2 (5 bases each). This CDR3 is 18 amino acids long. Germline V lookup: CDR1 LNHDA, CDR2 SQIVND (reference sequence). Trimming stripped 1 base from V and 0 bases from J, with 13 bases between. CDR3 nucleotide sequence: TGTGCCAGTAGTATAGGGGGGACGAAGGACTCTGGGGCCAACGTCCTGACTTTC. It encodes CASSIGGTKDSGANVLTF.

The rearrangement links TRBV2 to TRBJ2-2; TRBD1 agrees at 11 bases. The junction had 4 bases not matched to a gene; V was cut back by 8 bases and J by 5 bases. This CDR3 is 14 amino acids long. The germline gives CDR1 SNHLY, CDR2 FYNNEI. The CDR3 DNA is TGTGCCAGCGTGGACAGGGGGCGAACCGGGGAGCTGTTTTTT. Encoded protein: CASVDRGRTGELFF.

This sequence joins TRBV15 and TRBJ2-1; tentative D call: TRBD1 (5 bases). Deletions cut 3 bases from V and 7 bases from J, with 19 bases between. This CDR3 is built from 16 residues. CDR1 is LNHNV, CDR2 YYDKDF, per germline (reference sequence). The CDR3 spells CATSRVFFRGGNEQFF. The CDR3 nucleotides are TGTGCCACCAGCAGGGTTTTTTTTAGGGGTGGAAATGAGCAGTTCTTC.

The V gene is TRBV11-3, the J gene TRBJ2-2; no firm D call. The V and J ends lost 4 bases and 6 bases respectively, with 9 bases between them. The CDR3 is 13 residues long. The germline CDR1 and CDR2 sequences are SGHNT and YENEEA. As DNA, the CDR3 is TGTGCCAGCAGCTCTCACATATCCGGGGAGCTGTTTTTT. Translating it yields CASSSHISGELFF.

This clone has a single count. V and J are TRBV12-5 and TRBJ2-1, with a weak D call TRBD1 (6 bases). Germline loops: CDR1 LGHNT, CDR2 FRNRAP. The CDR3 sequence is 19 residues long. The ends were cut back, 6 bases at V and 0 bases at J, with 24 bases in the middle. For the CDR3, the DNA is TGTGCTAGTGGCACAAAGACCGGGACAATCGTGAGCTCCTACAATGAGCAGTTCTTC. It codes for CASGTKTGTIVSSYNEQFF.

This clone turned up a few times. CDR3: CASSLDTVNQPQHF. In nucleotides, the CDR3 is TGTGCCAGCAGCTTAGATACGGTCAATCAGCCCCAGCATTTT. The V and J genes are TRBV7-8 and TRBJ1-5; no clear D. Germline CDR1 is SGHVS and CDR2 is FQNEAQ. Trimming shortened V by 1 base and J by 3 bases, and 7 bases separated the two germline ends. CDR3 length: 14 residues.

The chain uses TRBV7-2 and TRBJ1-6; D is uncertain. The CDR3 is made up of 16 amino acids. With 5 bases removed from V and 6 bases from J, the gap between germline ends came to 17 bases. The germline gives CDR1 SGHTA, CDR2 FQGNSA. CDR3 sequence reads: CASSRRALSGNSPLHF. Written as DNA, the CDR3 is TGTGCCAGCAGCCGCCGGGCCCTAAGTGGTAATTCACCCCTCCACTTT.

The chain employs TRBV5-1 and TRBJ2-7; unclear D gene. From germline, CDR1 is SGHRS and CDR2 YFSETQ. This CDR3 is built from 15 residues. The V and J ends lost 1 base and 3 bases respectively, with 14 bases between them. CDR3: CASSLLDVLHYEQYF. CDR3 bases: TGCGCCAGCAGCTTGTTGGACGTCCTACACTACGAGCAGTACTTC.

This clone appeared a single time. The chain is built from TRBV5-8 and TRBJ2-1; TRBD1 might be the D (6 bases). Trimming took 5 bases from V and 6 from J, leaving 18 bases between them. The CDR3 covers 15 residues. The germline V gene has CDR1 SGHTS and CDR2 YDEGEE. CDR3 loop: CASSRPGQRINEQFF. CDR3 in DNA: TGTGCCAGCAGTCGCCCCGGACAGCGCATCAATGAGCAGTTCTTC.

The chain employs TRBV19 and TRBJ2-7; D possibly corresponds to TRBD2 (5 bases). CDR1 and CDR2 (germline): LNHDA, SQIVND (reference sequence). The V end lost 3 bases, the J end lost 6 bases, and 12 bases lay between the germline ends. There are 13 residues in the CDR3. This CDR3 reads CASSIRGNPEQYF. DNA of the CDR3: TGTGCCAGTAGTATCCGAGGGAATCCCGAGCAGTACTTC.

The V gene is TRBV5-5, the J gene TRBJ2-7; D remains unclear. V was trimmed by 6 bases and J by 4 bases, leaving 11 bases between them. The CDR3 is 12 residues long. The germline CDR1 and CDR2 sequences are SGHKS and YYEKEE (reference sequence). In nucleotides, the CDR3 is TGTGCCAGCATCGCAGGAGATTACGAGCAGTACTTC. It yields the protein CASIAGDYEQYF.

This chain links TRBV6-7 with TRBJ1-1; no clear D gene. TRBV6-7 belongs to the ORF category, with a function that is uncertain. The CDR3 consists of 15 residues. Trimming took off 8 bases at V and 0 bases at J, with 16 bases between the two ends. CDR3 amino acids: CASPLRAGLNTEAFF. The CDR3 nucleotides are TGTGCCAGCCCCTTACGGGCAGGATTGAACACTGAAGCTTTCTTT.

The chain is built from TRBV4-3 and TRBJ2-1; 9 nucleotides align to TRBD2. Per the germline V gene, CDR1 is LGHNA and CDR2 is YSLEER. This CDR3 has 16 residues. After removal of 0 bases from V and 9 bases from J, the junction contained 9 bases not matched to a gene. The CDR3 sequence: CASSQDRETSGGEQFF. CDR3 coding DNA: TGCGCCAGCAGCCAAGATAGGGAGACTAGCGGCGGTGAGCAGTTCTTC.

The chain has TRBV5-4 and TRBJ2-2, with D unclear. The germline V gene has CDR1 SGHNT and CDR2 YYREEE (reference sequence). The CDR3 runs to 13 residues. Deletions cut 0 bases from V and 8 bases from J, with 8 bases between. In nucleotides, the CDR3 is TGTGCCAGCAGCTTGGCCGGCTTTGGGGAGCTGTTTTTT. As protein: CASSLAGFGELFF. The entire variable domain, with the rest obtained from reference TRBV5-4 and TRBJ2-2, is as follows: ETGVTQSPTHLIKTRGQQVTLRCSSQSGHNTVSWYQQALGQGPQFIFQYYREEENGRGNFPPRFSGLQFPNYSSELNVNALELDDSALYLCASSLAGFGELFFGEGSRLTVL.